A selection of T cell receptor beta chains follows, all from one sample in a study of control samples from healthy donors and cancer patients. Libraries were prepared by immunoSEQ multiplex PCR; TCRdb keeps only in-frame clonotypes and omits some of them. This table has roughly 99,000 clones, approximately 78% appearing once. Sequenced: blood. These receptors all come from a man between 60 and 75 years old in good health. The CDR3 runs from the conserved cysteine through the conserved F or W. Each record gives: clone size, V gene, J gene, D gene, CDR3 protein, CDR3 DNA. D genes are given only for firm matches. Clone size appears in some rows only: once, few, many, or a class for an expanded clone.

>.|TRBV6-6|TRBJ1-1|TRBD1
CASSPLGQFTTEAFF
TGTGCCAGCAGTCCCCTGGGACAGTTTACCACTGAAGCTTTCTTT
>.|TRBV28|TRBJ1-2|.
CASRPTGQRYGYTF
TGTGCCAGCAGGCCCACTGGACAGCGGTATGGCTACACCTTC
>once|TRBV2|TRBJ2-2|.
CASREKAGTSNTGELFF
TGTGCCAGCAGAGAGAAGGCGGGGACATCGAACACCGGGGAGCTGTTTTTT
>.|TRBV30|TRBJ1-2|.
CAWSVRSFYGYTF
TGTGCCTGGAGTGTTCGTTCTTTCTATGGCTACACCTTC
>.|TRBV6-5|TRBJ2-3|TRBD1
CASRDRGRSTDTQYF
TGTGCCAGCAGGGACAGGGGTCGGTCCACAGATACGCAGTATTTT
>.|TRBV6-5|TRBJ1-2|.
CASRGPANYGYTF
TGTGCCAGCAGGGGGCCCGCTAACTATGGCTACACCTTC
>.|TRBV6-5|TRBJ2-3|.
CASSYEDRPDTQYF
TGTGCCAGCAGTTACGAAGACCGCCCAGATACGCAGTATTTT
>.|TRBV19|TRBJ1-5|TRBD1
CASSISGGSNQPQHF
TGTGCCAGTAGTATTTCAGGGGGGAGCAATCAGCCCCAGCATTTT
>.|TRBV12-3/TRBV12-4|TRBJ1-2|.
CASSRVFYGYTF
TGTGCCAGCAGTCGGGTCTTCTATGGCTACACCTTC
>.|TRBV25-1|TRBJ1-6|.
CASSEGEGVRGGNSPLHF
TGTGCCAGCAGTGAAGGGGAAGGGGTCCGCGGGGGCAATTCACCCCTCCACTTT
>.|TRBV19|TRBJ2-7|TRBD1
CASSADRDGEQYF
TGTGCCAGTAGCGCAGACAGGGATGGCGAGCAGTACTTC
>.|TRBV6-5|TRBJ1-2|.
CASSQYPAAVSTF
TGTGCCAGCAGTCAATATCCGGCCGCCGTTTCCACCTTC
>.|TRBV5-1|TRBJ1-6|TRBD1
CASSLRQGGNSPLHF
TGCGCCAGCAGCCTACGACAGGGGGGGAATTCACCCCTCCACTTT
>.|TRBV2|TRBJ1-4|.
CASSHPLYNEKLFF
TGTGCCAGCAGCCATCCTTTGTATAATGAAAAACTGTTTTTT
>.|TRBV19|TRBJ2-2|.
CASSITGVGTGELFF
TGTGCCAGTAGTATCACGGGGGTCGGAACCGGGGAGCTGTTTTTT
>.|TRBV5-1|TRBJ1-3|TRBD1
CASSATGGALGNTIYF
TGCGCCAGCAGTGCGACAGGGGGCGCATTGGGAAACACCATATATTTT
>.|TRBV12-3/TRBV12-4|TRBJ1-5|.
CASSLGRGSAQHF
TGTGCCAGCAGTTTAGGGCGGGGATCAGCCCAGCATTTT
>few|TRBV27|TRBJ2-3|.
CASSTLQTTDTQYF
TGTGCCAGCAGTACTTTACAGACTACAGATACGCAGTATTTT
>.|TRBV19|TRBJ2-7|.
CASSIVWQNSYEQYF
TGTGCCAGTAGTATAGTATGGCAGAATTCCTACGAGCAGTACTTC
>.|TRBV5-6|TRBJ2-1|.
CASSLSREQFF
TGTGCCAGCAGCTTGTCCCGTGAGCAGTTCTTC
>once|TRBV7-9|TRBJ2-1|TRBD1
CASSLPPGTGGIEQFF
TGTGCCAGCAGCCTACCACCCGGGACAGGGGGCATTGAGCAGTTCTTC
>.|TRBV27|TRBJ1-4|.
CASSFYGTTNEKLFF
TGTGCCAGCAGTTTCTACGGAACAACTAATGAAAAACTGTTTTTT
>.|TRBV5-1|TRBJ2-6|.
CASSRDGISGANVLTF
TGCGCCAGCAGCCGTGACGGGATCTCTGGGGCCAACGTCCTGACTTTC
>.|TRBV12-3/TRBV12-4|TRBJ1-2|.
CASTQTGSPGYTF
TGTGCCAGCACCCAAACAGGGTCCCCTGGCTACACCTTC
>.|TRBV10-3|TRBJ2-5|.
CAISESGMETQYF
TGTGCCATCAGTGAGTCAGGCATGGAGACCCAGTACTTC
>.|TRBV28|TRBJ2-2|.
CASSLAGTASLRGELFF
TGTGCCAGCAGTTTAGCGGGGACCGCCTCACTCCGGGGGGAGCTGTTTTTT
>.|TRBV3-1/TRBV3-2|TRBJ1-4|.
CASSQTGTNEKLFF
TGTGCCAGCAGCCAGACGGGGACTAATGAAAAACTGTTTTTT
>.|TRBV7-9|TRBJ1-6|.
CASSSDPQGLNSPLHF
TGTGCCAGCAGCTCGGACCCACAGGGCTTGAATTCACCCCTCCACTTT
>.|TRBV7-9|TRBJ2-7|TRBD1
CASLRYGTGSNEQYF
TGTGCCAGCCTCAGGTATGGGACAGGGTCCAACGAGCAGTACTTC
>.|TRBV15|TRBJ2-1|TRBD2
CATSREPVTSGRSYNEQFF
TGTGCCACCAGCAGAGAGCCAGTGACTAGCGGACGGTCCTACAATGAGCAGTTCTTC
>.|TRBV30|TRBJ1-4|.
CAWSVSQGIQEKLFF
TGTGCCTGGAGTGTCTCCCAGGGGATCCAAGAAAAACTGTTTTTT
>.|TRBV6-2/TRBV6-3|TRBJ1-3|.
CASSYAARRLGNTIYF
TGTGCCAGCAGTTACGCCGCCCGACGCTTAGGAAACACCATATATTTT
>.|TRBV7-9|TRBJ1-1|.
CASSLAALDTEAFF
TGTGCCAGCAGCTTAGCTGCCCTAGACACTGAAGCTTTCTTT
>.|TRBV7-2|TRBJ2-6|TRBD2
CASSLRATSGRTGANVLTF
TGTGCCAGCAGCCTACGGGCCACTAGCGGGAGAACTGGGGCCAACGTCCTGACTTTC
>few|TRBV6-5|TRBJ1-1|.
CASSRDSNTEAFF
TGTGCCAGCAGCCGCGACAGTAACACTGAAGCTTTCTTT
>.|TRBV28|TRBJ1-4|.
CASKSAQVGEKLFF
TGTGCCAGCAAGTCCGCCCAGGTGGGTGAAAAACTGTTTTTT
>.|TRBV11-3|TRBJ2-7|.
CASSPLGAGAYEQYF
TGTGCCAGCAGCCCCCTCGGGGCGGGTGCCTACGAGCAGTACTTC
>once|TRBV4-2|TRBJ1-5|TRBD1
CASSQETGGGNQPQHF
TGTGCCAGCAGCCAAGAGACAGGGGGCGGCAATCAGCCCCAGCATTTT
>.|TRBV7-9|TRBJ2-1|.
CASSLAWRGGSYNEQFF
TGTGCCAGCAGCTTAGCGTGGAGGGGGGGCTCCTACAATGAGCAGTTCTTC
>.|TRBV24-1|TRBJ2-7|TRBD1
CATSEAGTVSYEQYF
TGTGCCACCAGTGAAGCCGGGACAGTATCCTACGAGCAGTACTTC
>.|TRBV18|TRBJ1-4|.
CASSPQGWEKLFF
TGTGCCAGCTCACCCCAAGGTTGGGAAAAACTGTTTTTT
>.|TRBV5-1|TRBJ2-1|TRBD1
CASSLAIDRAIDEQFF
TGCGCCAGCAGCTTGGCCATAGACAGGGCGATCGATGAGCAGTTCTTC
>.|TRBV28|TRBJ2-3|.
CASSRAGWDTQYF
TGTGCCAGCAGTAGGGCGGGGTGGGATACGCAGTATTTT
>.|TRBV4-1|TRBJ2-2|TRBD2
CASSQGNTGTSETNTGELFF
TGCGCCAGCAGCCAGGGAAATACAGGGACTAGCGAAACGAACACCGGGGAGCTGTTTTTT
>few|TRBV5-5|TRBJ1-2|.
CASSLDSGFGYTF
TGTGCCAGCAGCTTGGATTCCGGGTTCGGCTACACCTTC
>few|TRBV7-9|TRBJ1-5|TRBD1
CASSPVQGGQPQHF
TGTGCCAGCAGCCCCGTTCAGGGGGGACAGCCCCAGCATTTT
>.|TRBV5-5|TRBJ2-4|.
CASSIWDGGKNIQYF
TGTGCCAGCAGCATCTGGGACGGTGGTAAAAACATTCAGTACTTC
>.|TRBV11-2|TRBJ2-5|TRBD1
CASSFGQAWYF
TGTGCCAGCAGTTTCGGACAGGCCTGGTACTTC
>.|TRBV2|TRBJ2-7|.
CASSEDPARTYEQYF
TGTGCCAGCAGTGAAGACCCAGCGAGGACCTACGAGCAGTACTTC
>.|TRBV10-2|TRBJ2-5|TRBD2
CASGLAGPQETQYF
TGCGCCAGCGGCTTAGCGGGACCTCAAGAGACCCAGTACTTC
>.|TRBV6-1|TRBJ1-5|.
CASSEPASRGQPQHF
TGTGCCAGCAGTGAACCCGCCTCTCGGGGTCAGCCCCAGCATTTT
>once|TRBV24-1|TRBJ2-5|.
CATSDFGGSQETQYF
TGTGCCACCAGTGATTTCGGCGGCAGCCAAGAGACCCAGTACTTC
>.|TRBV6-6|TRBJ2-5|.
CASSLRGGGETQYF
TGTGCCAGCAGTTTGAGGGGGGGCGGAGAGACCCAGTACTTC
>.|TRBV30|TRBJ1-5|TRBD1
CAWSTGGQPQHF
TGTGCCTGGAGTACAGGGGGTCAGCCCCAGCATTTT
>.|TRBV11-2|TRBJ2-7|TRBD2
CASSLEEMGTSGRALYEQYF
TGTGCCAGCAGCTTAGAGGAAATGGGAACTAGCGGGAGGGCCCTCTACGAGCAGTACTTC
>few|TRBV5-1|TRBJ2-7|.
CASSPYKTYEQYF
TGCGCCAGCAGCCCCTACAAGACCTACGAGCAGTACTTC
>.|TRBV19|TRBJ1-2|.
CASEPAGSTGGYTF
TGTGCCAGTGAACCCGCAGGATCCACCGGAGGCTACACCTTC
>.|TRBV3-1/TRBV3-2|TRBJ2-2|.
CASSERNTGELFF
TGTGCCAGCAGCGAAAGGAACACCGGGGAGCTGTTTTTT
>once|TRBV28|TRBJ2-7|TRBD1
CASSLRVRLVDRESYEQYF
TGTGCCAGCAGTCTACGTGTCAGATTGGTGGACAGGGAGTCCTACGAGCAGTACTTC